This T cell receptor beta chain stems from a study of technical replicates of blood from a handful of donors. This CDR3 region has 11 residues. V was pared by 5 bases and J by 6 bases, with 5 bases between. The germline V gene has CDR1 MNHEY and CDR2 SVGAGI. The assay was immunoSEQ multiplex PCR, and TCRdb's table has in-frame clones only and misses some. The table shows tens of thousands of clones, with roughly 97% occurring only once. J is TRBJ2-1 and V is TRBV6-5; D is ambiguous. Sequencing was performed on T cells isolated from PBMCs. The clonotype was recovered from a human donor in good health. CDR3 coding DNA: TGTGCCAGCAGTCTAAGCAATGAGCAGTTCTTC. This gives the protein CASSLSNEQFF.